The count of the clone carrying this TCR beta chain is one. Antigen specificity is unknown. This sample was taken from a study of cytomegalovirus exposure and HLA in healthy donors. Primers included in the PCR were 60 Vbeta and 13 Jbeta primers. Sequencing was performed with immunoSEQ multiplex PCR; in TCRdb, only in-frame clones are kept and a portion is missing. The repertoire includes 100,000 to 150,000 clones, approximately 80% of them detected once, and roughly 2.4% sits in the top ten. Whole-study findings and limits: In vitro assays verified that a few CMV-associated chains recognized CMV antigens specifically. After further analysis at a later stage, 16,951 TCR beta sequences were associated with HLA alleles at 0.05 false discovery rate. The analysis excluded some indistinguishable V segments, including TRBV6-2 and TRBV6-3. The study reported that TCR beta sequences accurately predicted HLA-A and HLA-B alleles in most subjects.

The CDR3 consists of 14 residues. CDR1 and CDR2 (germline): SNHLY, FYNNEI. V was clipped by 4 bases and J by 2 bases, with 10 bases between them. The receptor was isolated from a man aged 25-45 years in good health and CMV-seronegative. Sequencing was done on a sample of PBMCs. The chain joins TRBV2 to TRBJ2-3; D unclear. As DNA, the CDR3 is TGTGCCAGCAGTGTGTCCCGTTCCACAGATACGCAGTATTTT. Residues: CASSVSRSTDTQYF.